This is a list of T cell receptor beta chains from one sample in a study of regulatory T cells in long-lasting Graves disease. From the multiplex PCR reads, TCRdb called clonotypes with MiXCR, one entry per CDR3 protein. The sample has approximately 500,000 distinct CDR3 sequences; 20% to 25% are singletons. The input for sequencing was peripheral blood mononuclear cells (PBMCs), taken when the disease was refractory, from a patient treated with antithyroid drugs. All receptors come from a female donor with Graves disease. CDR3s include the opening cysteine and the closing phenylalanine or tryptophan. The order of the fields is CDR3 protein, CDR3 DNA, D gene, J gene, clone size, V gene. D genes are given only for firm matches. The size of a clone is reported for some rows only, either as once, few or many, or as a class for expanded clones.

CASAGTENTEAFF	TGTGCCAGCGCCGGGACAGAGAACACTGAAGCTTTCTTT	TRBD1	TRBJ1-1	many	TRBV28
CAGRGADQPQHF	TGTGCTGGACGGGGAGCCGATCAGCCCCAGCATTTT	-	TRBJ1-5	many	TRBV28
CSAIIAGDRNEQFF	TGCAGTGCTATAATAGCGGGAGATCGCAATGAGCAGTTCTTC	TRBD2	TRBJ2-1	-	TRBV20-1
CASSMGLANYNEQFF	TGTGCCAGTAGTATGGGACTAGCGAATTACAATGAGCAGTTCTTC	TRBD2	TRBJ2-1	once	TRBV19
CASSLTGGRGYTF	TGTGCCAGCAGCTTAACCGGGGGGCGCGGCTACACCTTC	-	TRBJ1-2	-	TRBV3-1
CASSLGLHEDGELFF	TGCGCCAGCAGCTTGGGGCTCCATGAGGACGGGGAGCTGTTTTTT	-	TRBJ2-2	many	TRBV5-1
CAISAGGGTEAFF	TGTGCCATCAGTGCGGGGGGGGGAACTGAAGCTTTCTTT	-	TRBJ1-1	few	TRBV10-3
CASSFTGSDEQYF	TGTGCCAGCAGTTTTACAGGGAGCGACGAGCAGTACTTC	-	TRBJ2-7	many	TRBV28
CSARGGNQETQYF	TGCAGTGCTAGGGGCGGCAACCAAGAGACCCAGTACTTC	-	TRBJ2-5	-	TRBV20-1
CSATGGDRGNTEAFF	TGCAGTGCTACCGGCGGGGACAGGGGGAACACTGAAGCTTTCTTT	TRBD1	TRBJ1-1	few	TRBV20-1
CASSPGPSDGYTF	TGCGCCAGCAGCCCCGGCCCCTCTGATGGCTACACCTTC	-	TRBJ1-2	few	TRBV4-1
CASSSRDGGSYEQYF	TGCGCCAGCAGCTCCCGGGACGGAGGCTCCTACGAGCAGTACTTC	-	TRBJ2-7	-	TRBV5-1
CASSQGTLAGGLQETQYF	TGTGCCAGCAGCCAAGGGACGCTAGCGGGAGGTTTACAAGAGACCCAGTACTTC	TRBD2	TRBJ2-5	-	TRBV3-1
CASRNHWDRTYEQYF	TGTGCCAGCAGGAACCATTGGGACAGAACCTACGAGCAGTACTTC	TRBD1	TRBJ2-7	-	TRBV6-1
CAWSMTDRYNQPQHF	TGTGCCTGGAGCATGACGGACAGGTATAATCAGCCCCAGCATTTT	TRBD1	TRBJ1-5	few	TRBV30
CSARERQGDQPQHF	TGCAGTGCTAGAGAAAGACAGGGAGATCAGCCCCAGCATTTT	TRBD1	TRBJ1-5	-	TRBV20-1
CASSTGLAWPQYF	TGTGCCAGTAGTACTGGACTAGCGTGGCCCCAGTACTTC	TRBD2	TRBJ2-5	few	TRBV19
CATSDFGVAFF	TGTGCCACCAGTGATTTCGGGGTTGCTTTCTTT	-	TRBJ1-1	-	TRBV24-1
CASSLDAKGPENFYGYTF	TGTGCCAGCAGCCTCGACGCGAAGGGCCCCGAAAACTTCTATGGCTACACCTTC	-	TRBJ1-2	few	TRBV7-2
CASSLFTVSDNEQFF	TGTGCCAGCAGTTTATTCACTGTTAGTGACAATGAGCAGTTCTTC	-	TRBJ2-1	-	TRBV12-3/TRBV12-4
CASGGYRQGGGDETQYF	TGTGCCAGCGGAGGCTATCGGCAGGGGGGGGGGGACGAGACCCAGTACTTC	-	TRBJ2-5	many	TRBV25-1
CASSLGVGGASNQPQHF	TGTGCCAGCAGTTTAGGTGTTGGGGGGGCTAGCAATCAGCCCCAGCATTTT	-	TRBJ1-5	many	TRBV12-3/TRBV12-4
CASSSQGTYGYTF	TGTGCCAGCAGTTCACAGGGGACCTATGGCTACACCTTC	TRBD1	TRBJ1-2	many	TRBV28
CASTPLGTAKNIQYF	TGTGCCAGTACCCCACTGGGGACGGCCAAAAACATTCAGTACTTC	-	TRBJ2-4	-	TRBV19
CASSQEAGGIGYTF	TGTGCCAGCAGCCAAGAGGCAGGGGGAATTGGCTACACCTTC	TRBD1	TRBJ1-2	-	TRBV3-1
CAWTSGGNTEAFF	TGTGCCTGGACCTCAGGGGGGAACACTGAAGCTTTCTTT	TRBD1	TRBJ1-1	few	TRBV30
CASSEGTGAEAFF	TGTGCCAGCAGTGAGGGGACGGGGGCTGAAGCTTTCTTT	-	TRBJ1-1	-	TRBV25-1
CASISSWSSNAEAFF	TGTGCCAGCATCTCTTCCTGGAGCTCGAACGCTGAAGCTTTCTTT	-	TRBJ1-1	-	TRBV7-9
CASRQGHMNTEAFF	TGTGCCAGCAGACAGGGACACATGAACACTGAAGCTTTCTTT	-	TRBJ1-1	many	TRBV2